The entry that follows covers one T cell receptor beta chain sequence. The antigen it binds to is not known. The record has no base qualities; no much larger clone is one base away. The data derive from a study of technical replicates of blood from several donors (dated by TCRdb to about 2017). Library preparation was by the immunoSEQ multiplex PCR assay. TCRdb mirrors the immuneACCESS table, restricted to in-frame sequences. Some clones are absent from its copies; in checked studies, under half trace to an unresolved V gene, and the reason for the others is unknown. This sample holds around 84,000 clones; 95% to 98% were observed only once. Around 0.18% of the sample comes from the top ten. Measured from the cysteine to the phenylalanine, the CDR3 is 16 residues long. Just the 48-base CDR3 DNA is kept, in frame starting at base 1. The germline V gene specifies MGHRA as CDR1 and YSYEKL as CDR2. Trimming leaves V shorter by 2 bases and J shorter by 5 bases, with the junction holding 7 bases beyond the gene matches.

The rearrangement combines TRBV4-1 with TRBJ1-5, and 9 junction bases match TRBD1. Source material: T cells isolated from PBMCs. This clonotype originated in a human donor in good health. The DNA sequence is as follows: TGCGCCAGCAGCCAACTCTCCGGACAGGGGCATCAGCCCCAGCATTTT. The encoded protein is CASSQLSGQGHQPQHF.